This T cell receptor beta chain was sequenced for a study of T cell responses to AZD1222 COVID-19 vaccine. As for the study in general: The study pooled second doses at about 4 or about 12 weeks. Study outcomes and limitations: Per reports, nearly half of all spike-specific TCRs target regions that are unmutated in variants. Among the donors, most were white British and more were female, and clonal diversity was possibly underestimated. Seropositive at baseline were only five or six AZD1222 recipients.

On this clone itself: What it recognizes is unknown.

Generated by immunoSEQ multiplex PCR, the TCRdb table keeps only in-frame clones and is missing some. The repertoire holds about 180,000 clones, with around nine tenths as singletons. The CDR3 covers 13 residues. With 4 bases removed from V and 1 base from J, the gap between germline ends came to 5 bases. This sequence originates from an adult in good health. V gene TRBV12-3 or TRBV12-4 combines with J gene TRBJ1-5, with D uncertain. The source was peripheral blood, collected on day 0 of AZD1222 vaccination. The CDR3 sequence is CASSSSSNQPQHF. CDR3 DNA sequence: TGTGCCAGCAGTTCCTCCAGCAATCAGCCCCAGCATTTT.